These 26 T cell receptor beta chains were all obtained from the same sample, sequenced in a study of T cell repertoires in cytomegalovirus infection. TCRdb re-derived calls from the reads in MiXCR, one entry per CDR3 protein. The sample yields about 740,000 distinct CDR3 sequences, 35% seen once. Sequenced material: PBMCs. The receptor source for this set is a human donor in good health (CMV status not recorded). Some clones in this sample may be carry-over from other donors' samples.

On this clonotype: A read error may explain this, as a much larger clone is one base away. This sequence joins TRBV6-1 and TRBJ2-7; D is undetermined. Deletions cut 1 base from V and 0 bases from J, with 10 bases between. From germline, CDR1 is MNHNS and CDR2 SASEGT. CDR3 length equals 15 residues. The CDR3 region has the DNA TGTGCCAGCAGTGAAGGCGTAGCCATCTCCTACGAGCAGTACTTC. This sequence encodes CASSEGVAISYEQYF.

This chain links TRBV7-6 with TRBJ2-1; the D call may be TRBD1 or TRBD2 (5 bases each). With 5 bases removed from V and 0 bases from J, the gap between germline ends came to 8 bases. In germline, CDR1 is SGHVS, CDR2 FNYEAQ. This CDR3 contains 14 residues. CDR3 sequence (DNA): TGTGCCAGCAGCCGGGACCACTCCTACAATGAGCAGTTCTTC. Translated, it gives CASSRDHSYNEQFF.

The V gene is TRBV7-2, the J gene TRBJ2-2, with a possible D match to TRBD2 (5 bases). Deletions cut 5 bases from V and 5 bases from J, with 15 bases between. Germline lookup yields CDR1 SGHTA and CDR2 FQGNSA. The CDR3 contains 15 residues. The CDR3 coding sequence is TGTGCCAGCAGCCCGGACTGGATGGGGACCGGGGAGCTGTTTTTT. Amino acid sequence: CASSPDWMGTGELFF.

This clonotype appeared many times. V gene TRBV7-2 combines with J gene TRBJ2-7, with D possibly matching TRBD2 (6 bases). V was clipped by 1 base and J by 5 bases, with 18 bases between them. Germline CDR1 is SGHTA and CDR2 is FQGNSA. The CDR3 has 16 residues. As DNA, the CDR3 is TGTGCCAGCAGCTTAGGGTTAGGCGGGATCACCCACGAGCAGTACTTC. It specifies CASSLGLGGITHEQYF. Filled out from reference TRBV7-2 and TRBJ2-7, the complete variable domain reads GAGVSQSPSNKVTEKGKDVELRCDPISGHTALYWYRQSLGQGLEFLIYFQGNSAPDKSGLPSDRFSAERTGGSVSTLTIQRTQQEDSAVYLCASSLGLGGITHEQYFGPGTRLTVT.

This clonotype was seen at least ten times. V usage is TRBV11-2 and J usage is TRBJ2-1; 9 bases map to TRBD2. Germline trimming cut 1 base from V and 8 bases from J; bases unmatched to any gene: 6. Germline assignment: CDR1 SGHAT and CDR2 FQNNGV. The length of the CDR3 is 15 residues. Here the CDR3 reads CASSLVSGGKYEQFF. DNA of the CDR3: TGTGCCAGCAGCTTAGTAAGCGGGGGGAAGTATGAGCAGTTCTTC.

A word on this clonotype: This may be a read error, as it is one base from a much larger clone. The conserved final phenylalanine or tryptophan is absent from the CDR3, which likely points to a read error. This sequence joins TRBV7-2 and TRBJ2-2; tentative D call: TRBD2 (5 bases). From germline, CDR1 is SGHTA and CDR2 FQGNSA. V lost 4 bases, J lost 6 bases, and 12 bases lay in between. This CDR3 region has 14 residues. CDR3: CASSSGLGSGELFS. DNA of the CDR3: TGTGCCAGCAGCTCAGGACTGGGCTCCGGGGAGCTGTTTTCT.

The rearrangement uses TRBV6-5 and TRBJ1-1; D unresolved. Germline V lookup: CDR1 MNHEY, CDR2 SVGAGI. There are 13 residues in the CDR3. With 0 bases removed from V and 6 bases from J, the gap between germline ends came to 8 bases. The CDR3 nucleotides are TGTGCCAGCAGTTACTCCCCGATTGCTGAAGCTTTCTTT. Protein: CASSYSPIAEAFF.

V gene TRBV25-1 combines with J gene TRBJ1-1, with D unresolved. Trimming shortened V by 1 base and J by 8 bases, and 23 bases separated the two germline ends. CDR3 length: 17 amino acids. Germline CDR1 is MGHDK and CDR2 is SYGVNS. CDR3 amino acids: CASSEWSPGSGRPEAFF. Written as DNA, the CDR3 is TGTGCCAGCAGTGAATGGAGCCCGGGATCAGGTCGCCCCGAAGCTTTCTTT.

Turning to this clonotype: The junction and the germline gene differ at one end; a read error may be behind it. This sequence joins TRBV4-1 and TRBJ2-4; D may be TRBD1 (5 bases). The CDR3 has 16 amino acids. Germline V gene lookup returns CDR1 MGHRA and CDR2 YSYEKL. CDR3: CASSQAGPLAKNIQYF. The CDR3 DNA follows: TGTGCCAGCAGCCAAGCAGGGCCGCTAGCCAAAAACATTCAGTACTTC.

In this sample, this clonotype turned up many times. The chain carries TRBV28 and TRBJ1-1; weak D call: TRBD1 (5 bases). V gave up 3 bases and J gave up 4 bases, with 27 bases separating them. The CDR3 consists of 19 residues. The germline CDR1 and CDR2 sequences are MDHEN and SYDVKM. CDR3 region: CASSFGFGARLEGGTEAFF. The CDR3 nucleotides are TGTGCCAGCAGTTTCGGTTTCGGGGCCCGACTAGAGGGTGGCACTGAAGCTTTCTTT.

In its sample, this clonotype was seen a few times. The chain recombines TRBV6-8 with TRBJ2-3; D possibly corresponds to TRBD2 (6 bases). The CDR3 extends over 15 amino acids. Germline CDR1 MNHGY, CDR2 SAAAGT. Trimming shortened V by 2 bases and J by 3 bases, and 12 bases separated the two germline ends. CDR3 DNA: TGTGCCAGCAGTTACGGGGCTAGCGAGACAGATACGCAGTATTTT. Translation gives CASSYGASETDTQYF.

The CDR3 is CASSPQDMNTEAFF. The DNA of the CDR3 is TGTGCCAGCAGCCCGCAGGACATGAACACTGAAGCTTTCTTT. The gene calls are TRBV7-9 and TRBJ1-1; D possibly corresponds to TRBD1 (5 bases). The CDR3 consists of 14 residues. CDR1 is SEHNR, CDR2 FQNEAQ, per germline (reference sequence). The V end lost 5 bases, the J end lost 0 bases, and 10 bases lay between the germline ends.

The J gene is TRBJ1-5, the V gene TRBV19; D is ambiguous. Trimming pared 5 bases from V and 7 bases from J, leaving 9 bases between. The CDR3 extends over 12 amino acids. Germline V gene sequence: CDR1 LNHDA, CDR2 SQIVND (reference sequence). The CDR3 DNA reads as TGTGCCAGTAGTGAAATAGGACAGCCCCAGCATTTT. This sequence encodes CASSEIGQPQHF.

This chain uses TRBV25-1 with TRBJ2-1, with 16 bases lining up with TRBD2. The CDR3 is 20 amino acids. Germline-derived CDR1 and CDR2 are MGHDK and SYGVNS. J was trimmed by 0 bases and V by 3 bases; bases with no gene match: 8. This CDR3 reads CASSETPGLAGGSSYNEQFF. The CDR3 DNA follows: TGTGCCAGCAGTGAGACCCCGGGACTAGCGGGGGGGAGCTCCTACAATGAGCAGTTCTTC.

CDR3 protein: CASSLAWGAYEQYF. DNA of the CDR3: TGTGCCAGCAGCTTAGCGTGGGGTGCCTACGAGCAGTACTTC. The V call is TRBV7-2, the J call TRBJ2-7; D unclear. Trimming cost V 0 bases and J 2 bases, with 8 bases left between them. This CDR3 region has 14 residues. The V gene's germline CDR1 is SGHTA and CDR2 FQGNSA.

This chain uses TRBV5-6 with TRBJ2-1; the match to TRBD2 covers 7 bases. The CDR3 extends over 13 amino acids. Germline CDR1 and CDR2: SGHDT and YYEEEE. Germline trimming cut 9 bases from V and 5 bases from J; bases unmatched to any gene: 8. DNA for the CDR3: TGTGCCACCCCGCCGACTAGCCACAATGAGCAGTTCTTC. This sequence encodes CATPPTSHNEQFF.

This clonotype was seen a few times. CDR3 DNA: TGTGCCAGCAGCTTAAGGGACGGCAACACCGGGGAGCTGTTTTTT. It translates to CASSLRDGNTGELFF. The chain carries TRBV7-2 and TRBJ2-2; TRBD1 or TRBD2 may be the D gene (5 bases each). V lost 2 bases and J lost 2, with 9 bases in between. Germline-derived CDR1 and CDR2 are SGHTA and FQGNSA. The length of the CDR3 is 15 residues. Supplemented by reference TRBV7-2 and TRBJ2-2, the full variable domain reads GAGVSQSPSNKVTEKGKDVELRCDPISGHTALYWYRQSLGQGLEFLIYFQGNSAPDKSGLPSDRFSAERTGGSVSTLTIQRTQQEDSAVYLCASSLRDGNTGELFFGEGSRLTVL.

CDR3 region: CATSETGLGANVLTF. The CDR3 DNA reads TGTGCCACCAGTGAAACAGGGTTGGGGGCCAACGTCCTGACTTTC. This chain uses TRBV24-1 with TRBJ2-6; possibly TRBD1 for D (6 bases). V lost 4 bases, J lost 4 bases, and 10 bases lay in between. The CDR3 length is 15 residues. Germline V gives CDR1 KGHDR, CDR2 SFDVKD.

CDR3 protein: CASQASYEQYF. CDR3 nucleotides: TGTGCCAGTCAGGCTTCCTACGAGCAGTACTTC. The J gene is TRBJ2-7, the V gene TRBV25-1; D unresolved. The CDR3 covers 11 residues. Germline lookup yields CDR1 MGHDK and CDR2 SYGVNS. The ends were cut back, 9 bases at V and 1 base at J, with 7 bases in the middle.

This clonotype occurred a few times. J is TRBJ1-4 and V is TRBV7-9; tentative D call: TRBD1 (5 bases). CDR1 and CDR2 (germline): SEHNR, FQNEAQ (reference sequence). The CDR3 loop spans 16 amino acids. V lost 2 bases and J 5 bases, leaving 15 bases between the germline ends. CDR3 bases: TGTGCCAGCAGCTTATGGTCGGGACCTCAAAATGAAAAACTGTTTTTT. Amino acids: CASSLWSGPQNEKLFF.

This clonotype showed up just a few times. The chain couples TRBV12-3 or TRBV12-4 to TRBJ2-3, with 7 bases matching TRBD2. With V trimmed by 2 bases and J by 4 bases, 15 bases remained unmatched. This CDR3 region has 18 residues. CDR3 in amino acids: CASSLTGWGRAVADTQYF. The DNA for the CDR3 is TGTGCCAGCAGTTTAACCGGTTGGGGGAGGGCCGTGGCAGATACGCAGTATTTT.

The chain uses TRBV19 and TRBJ2-5; D is ambiguous. This CDR3 has 13 amino acids. Germline V gives CDR1 LNHDA, CDR2 SQIVND (reference sequence). Trimming pared 5 bases from V and 5 bases from J, leaving 12 bases between. CDR3 DNA: TGTGCCAGTAGTTTAGGGATTGAGGAGACCCAGTACTTC. Amino acid sequence: CASSLGIEETQYF.

The V and J genes are TRBV29-1 and TRBJ1-2, with no clear D. V was cut by 0 bases and J by 0 bases, with 11 bases left in between. Per the germline V gene, CDR1 is SQVTM and CDR2 is ANQGSEA. The CDR3 is 15 residues long. CDR3 DNA: TGCAGCGTTGAAGATCTTCCCCAGACTAACTATGGCTACACCTTC. Its translation is CSVEDLPQTNYGYTF.

Notes on this clonotype: Sequence at one end of the junction differs from germline and may be a read error. The chain combines TRBV19 with TRBJ2-4; no firm D call. This CDR3 has 11 amino acids. Germline CDR1 is LNHDA and CDR2 is SQIVND (reference sequence). The CDR3 coding sequence is TGTGCCAGTAGTATGGGCAGCCAGAATACCTTC. Amino acid sequence: CASSMGSQNTF.

This clonotype has just a few counts. The V and J genes are TRBV6-1 and TRBJ2-7; D is unclear. The germline gives CDR1 MNHNS, CDR2 SASEGT. This CDR3 is built from 11 residues. V lost 5 bases and J 11 bases, leaving 13 bases between the germline ends. As DNA, the CDR3 is TGTGCCAGCAGTTGGTTCCCGGCGGAGTACTTC. It yields the protein CASSWFPAEYF.

This clonotype was counted only a few times. V is TRBV12-3 or TRBV12-4 and J is TRBJ1-3; D uncertain. The CDR3 has 12 residues. The germline V and J ends were trimmed by 4 bases and 8 bases, with 9 bases remaining between them. CDR3 bases: TGTGCCAGCAGTTCCCTCCCGCACACCATATATTTT. This sequence encodes CASSSLPHTIYF.